The rows below give T cell receptor beta chains drawn from one sample of a study of T cells after somatic rescue of genetic block. Sequenced by immunoSEQ multiplex PCR; TCRdb stores in-frame clones only, minus some. The sample lists about 110,000 clones, around nine tenths occurring once. The sequenced material came from peripheral blood mononuclear cells (PBMCs). The receptors shown here come from a woman younger than 30. The CDR3 runs from the conserved cysteine through the conserved F or W.

cdr3_length v_call cdr3_aa
14 TRBV7-2 CASSPDRGWETQYF
15 TRBV7-2 CASSMRGGSTDTQYF
15 TRBV7-2 CASSLGRVGSYEQYF
17 TRBV5-6 CASSAGQGRGGYYGYTF
13 TRBV7-8 CASSLGGANVLTF
13 TRBV30 CAWRLSLGYGYTF
15 TRBV6-5 CASRDGRTSGNTIYF
12 TRBV7-8 CASSLDASGGIF
14 TRBV25-1 CASSDWTPPNEQFF
14 TRBV9 CASSRQGPNEKLFF